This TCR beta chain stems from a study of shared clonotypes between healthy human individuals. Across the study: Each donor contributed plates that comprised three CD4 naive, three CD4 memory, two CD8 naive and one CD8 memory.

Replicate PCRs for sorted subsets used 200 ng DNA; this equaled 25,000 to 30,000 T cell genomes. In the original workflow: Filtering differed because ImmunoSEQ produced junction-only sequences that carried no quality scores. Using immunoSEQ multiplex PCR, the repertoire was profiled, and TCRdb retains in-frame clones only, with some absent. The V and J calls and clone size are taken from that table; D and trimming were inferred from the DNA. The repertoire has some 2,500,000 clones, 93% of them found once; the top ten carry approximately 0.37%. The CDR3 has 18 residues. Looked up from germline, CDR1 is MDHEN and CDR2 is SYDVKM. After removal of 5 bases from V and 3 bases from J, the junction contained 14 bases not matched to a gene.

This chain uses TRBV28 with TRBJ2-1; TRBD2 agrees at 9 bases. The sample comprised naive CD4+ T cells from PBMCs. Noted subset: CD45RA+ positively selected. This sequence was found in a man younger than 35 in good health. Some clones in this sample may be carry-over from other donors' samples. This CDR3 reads CASSPGVAGAINYNEQFF. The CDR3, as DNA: TGTGCCAGCAGTCCCGGGGTAGCGGGAGCGATCAACTACAATGAGCAGTTCTTC.